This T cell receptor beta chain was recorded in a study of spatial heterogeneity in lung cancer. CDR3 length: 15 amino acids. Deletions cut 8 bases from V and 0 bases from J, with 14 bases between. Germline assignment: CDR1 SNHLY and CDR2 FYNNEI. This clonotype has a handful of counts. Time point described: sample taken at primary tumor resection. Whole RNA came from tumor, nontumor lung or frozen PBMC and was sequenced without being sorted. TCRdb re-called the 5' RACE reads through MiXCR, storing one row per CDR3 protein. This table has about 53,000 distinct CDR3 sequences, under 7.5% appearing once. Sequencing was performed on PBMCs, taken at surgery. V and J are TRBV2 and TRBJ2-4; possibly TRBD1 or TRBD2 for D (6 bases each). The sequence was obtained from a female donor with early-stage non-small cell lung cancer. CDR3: CASGGTSLAKNIQYF. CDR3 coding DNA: TGTGCCAGCGGAGGGACAAGCCTAGCCAAAAACATTCAGTACTTC.